Listed below are T cell receptor beta chains from one sample, sequenced in a study of T cells after yellow fever vaccination. MiXCR was run by TCRdb on the 5' RACE reads, yielding one entry per CDR3 protein. In the table there are fewer than 450,000 distinct CDR3 sequences, 7% to 10% of which are singletons. This sample comprised PBMCs, obtained about 49 days after the first yellow fever vaccination. All receptors derive from a man aged 18 to 29 who received the YFV17D yellow fever vaccine. Each CDR3 is given with its conserved first and last residue. A D gene is named only where the DNA matches it firmly. A clone size is listed for some rows: how often the clone was seen (once, few, many), or a class if it is expanded.

TRBJ2-7 - few TRBV6-1 CASTHLQGTYEQYF TGTGCCAGCACTCATCTGCAGGGAACCTACGAGCAGTACTTC
TRBJ1-5 - few TRBV30 CAWSPGRYNQPQHF TGTGCCTGGAGCCCGGGACGGTACAATCAGCCCCAGCATTTT
TRBJ2-5 - few TRBV5-1 CASSLEQNRRKTQYF TGCGCCAGCAGCTTGGAGCAAAACAGGCGGAAGACCCAGTACTTC
TRBJ1-1 - few TRBV29-1 CSVRFMGTEAFF TGCAGCGTTCGATTTATGGGCACTGAAGCTTTCTTT
TRBJ1-2 - - TRBV6-5 CASSFTGISYTF TGTGCCAGCAGTTTCACAGGGATAAGCTACACCTTC
TRBJ1-2 - - TRBV11-2 CASSSLRDKRGYGYTF TGTGCCAGCAGCTCCCTCCGAGACAAGAGGGGCTATGGCTACACCTTC
TRBJ1-4 - - TRBV7-9 CASSKRDGTNEKLFF TGTGCCAGCAGCAAGAGGGACGGAACTAATGAAAAACTGTTTTTT
TRBJ1-3 - - TRBV6-1 CASTGRFSGNTIYF TGTGCCAGCACCGGTAGGTTCTCTGGAAACACCATATATTTT
TRBJ1-1 TRBD1 many TRBV7-9 CASSRQGPTEAFF TGTGCCAGCAGCCGACAGGGGCCTACTGAAGCTTTCTTT
TRBJ2-3 TRBD1 many TRBV6-4 CASSDGQGADTQYF TGTGCCAGCAGTGACGGACAGGGGGCAGATACGCAGTATTTT
TRBJ2-3 - - TRBV11-2 CASSSPFSRGVDTQYF TGTGCCAGCAGCTCACCCTTTTCGAGGGGCGTAGATACGCAGTATTTT
TRBJ2-5 - few TRBV27 CASSFADSRETQYF TGTGCCAGCAGTTTCGCGGACAGTAGAGAGACCCAGTACTTC
TRBJ2-5 - many TRBV24-1 CATSDPTGIQETQYF TGTGCCACCAGTGATCCCACGGGGATACAAGAGACCCAGTACTTC